Listed here are 8 T cell receptor beta chains from one sample, sequenced in a study of early T cells in non-severe SARS-CoV-2 infection. TCRdb passed the 5' RACE reads through MiXCR, listing each CDR3 protein once. This table holds some 45,000 distinct CDR3 sequences, roughly 4% found once. Sequencing was done on a sample of whole blood. The receptors were sampled from an adult who was a healthcare worker with PCR-confirmed SARS-CoV-2 infection or an uninfected control (not recorded which).

This clonotype turned up a few times. The rearrangement links TRBV7-3 to TRBJ2-1, with D tentatively TRBD1 (5 bases). CDR3 size: 13 residues. Trimming stripped 5 bases from V and 5 bases from J, with 10 bases between. The germline V gene has CDR1 SGHTA and CDR2 FQGTGA. The CDR3 DNA is TGTGCCAGCAGCCAGGGATCCGACAATGAGCAGTTCTTC. Translation gives CASSQGSDNEQFF.

Concerning this clonotype itself: It may be a read error: a sequence one base away is much more abundant. The rearrangement joins TRBV20-1 to TRBJ2-5; TRBD2 agrees at 7 bases. The CDR3 is 14 amino acids. The germline gives CDR1 DFQATT, CDR2 SNEGSKA (reference sequence). The CDR3 loop reads CSALPGTIQETLYF. The CDR3 coding sequence is TGCAGTGCACTACCGGGGACTATCCAAGAGACCCTGTACTTC.

In this sample, this clonotype turned up many times. V gene TRBV29-1 combines with J gene TRBJ2-5, with D possibly TRBD2 on 5 matching bases. The germline V gene encodes CDR1 SQVTM and CDR2 ANQGSEA. Trimming pared 1 base from V and 7 bases from J, leaving 10 bases between. This CDR3 has 12 amino acids. CDR3 in DNA: TGCAGCGTTGAAGGTGCCGGAGGGACCCAGTACTTC. Its translation is CSVEGAGGTQYF.

This clonotype has a count of ten or more. The rearrangement joins TRBV7-2 to TRBJ2-7, with 8 bases aligning to TRBD1. CDR3 size: 14 residues. Unmatched junction bases numbered 5, after V lost 1 base and J lost 6 bases. CDR1 and CDR2 (germline): SGHTA, FQGNSA. The DNA for the CDR3 is TGTGCCAGCAGCTTAGGGACAGGGTCCCGCGAGCAGTACTTC. Translating gives CASSLGTGSREQYF.

This clonotype was counted ten times or more. The rearrangement links TRBV28 to TRBJ2-2; D ambiguous. Looked up from germline, CDR1 is MDHEN and CDR2 is SYDVKM. V dropped 2 bases and J dropped 3 bases, with 10 bases sitting between them. The CDR3 loop spans 15 amino acids. Here the CDR3 reads CASSLRQAYTGELFF. Written as DNA, the CDR3 is TGTGCCAGCAGTTTACGCCAGGCCTACACCGGGGAGCTGTTTTTT.

The genes are TRBV6-6 and TRBJ2-3; D call uncertain. CDR3 length: 14 amino acids. Trimming took off 6 bases at V and 0 bases at J, with 10 bases between the two ends. The germline V gene encodes CDR1 MNHNY and CDR2 SVGAGI (reference sequence). The DNA for the CDR3 is TGTGCCAGCAGGCTCTACCTTAGCACAGATACGCAGTATTTT. It encodes CASRLYLSTDTQYF.

There are many counts of this clonotype. The V and J genes are TRBV20-1 and TRBJ2-1, with 10 bases aligning to TRBD1. The length of the CDR3 is 16 residues. The V segment lost 6 bases and the J segment 2 bases; nucleotides outside the gene matches: 10. Germline CDR1 and CDR2: DFQATT and SNEGSKA (reference sequence). The CDR3 sequence is CSAPMPGQGTYNEQFF. Written as DNA, the CDR3 is TGCAGTGCGCCTATGCCGGGACAGGGGACCTACAATGAGCAGTTCTTC.

This clonotype came up many times. The rearrangement links TRBV7-9 to TRBJ2-3; no firm D call. V gave up 2 bases and J gave up 2 bases, with 8 bases separating them. This CDR3 spans 14 amino acids. The germline V gene encodes CDR1 SEHNR and CDR2 FQNEAQ (reference sequence). The CDR3, as DNA: TGTGCCAGCAGCTTATCAGTTCACACAGATACGCAGTATTTT. Translated, it gives CASSLSVHTDTQYF.